This entry features one T cell receptor beta chain sequence. What it binds is not known. The sample is drawn from a study of cytomegalovirus exposure and HLA in healthy donors. Looking at the study overall: The use of the same platform for the 120 validation repertoires and the 666 first-cohort repertoires was reported by a later analysis. Study findings and constraints: Rare TCR sequences predominated, though certain public TCRs were found in many donors.

CDR1 and CDR2 from the germline V gene are SQVTM and ANQGSEA. This CDR3 is built from 11 residues. Trimming cost V 4 bases and J 6 bases, with 9 bases left between them. Profiling relied on immunoSEQ multiplex PCR, and the TCRdb table lists in-frame clones only, not all of them. The table shows roughly 56,000 clones, with roughly nine tenths occurring only once. The TCR sequence derives from a woman aged 18-30 years in good health and CMV-seronegative. The chain is built from TRBV29-1 and TRBJ1-2; a possible D gene is TRBD1 (5 bases). The sequenced sample consisted of PBMCs. The CDR3 nucleotides are TGCAGCGTTGTTGCGGGGGATGGCTACACCTTC. This gives the protein CSVVAGDGYTF.